These T cell receptor beta chains were read from a single sample in a study of CXCR3-negative and CXCR3-positive naive CD8 T cells. TCRdb re-called the 5' RACE reads and gives one entry per CDR3 protein, without DNA. Seen in this sample are roughly 6,000 distinct CDR3 sequences; the ten most common clones hold 2% to 2.5%. The sample taken for sequencing was naive CXCR3+ CD8+ T cells from blood. All receptors derive from a human donor in good health. Some clones in this sample may be carry-over from other donors' samples. Each CDR3 is given with its conserved first and last residue. Clone size is shown for a subset of rows, as once, few, many or a class of expanded clone.

v_gene,abundance,j_gene,CDR3aa
TRBV9,medium-sized,TRBJ2-7,CASSVSGSGYEQYF
TRBV7-9,medium-sized,TRBJ2-7,CASSTTDRGPLWSRYF
TRBV25-1,.,TRBJ2-1,CASSDPPSGWLSRQFF
TRBV4-3,medium-sized,TRBJ2-3,CASSQDGAGVPSTDTQYF
TRBV29-1,.,TRBJ2-2,CSVKTSAVGELFF
TRBV2,medium-sized,TRBJ2-7,CASRGTPKGHEQYF
TRBV15,medium-sized,TRBJ2-1,CATSRAPGIGNNEQFF
TRBV6-6,large,TRBJ2-5,CASSKPQGYGGETQYF
TRBV20-1,medium-sized,TRBJ2-7,CSARGTGPYEQYF
TRBV13,.,TRBJ2-7,CASSLALAGNEQYF
TRBV29-1,.,TRBJ2-3,CSVVFGTGATTDTQYF
TRBV28,.,TRBJ2-1,CASSLVSNNEQFF
TRBV29-1,medium-sized,TRBJ1-2,CSVDSLSGYTF
TRBV5-1,medium-sized,TRBJ2-7,CASSLTGAYEQYF
TRBV29-1,medium-sized,TRBJ2-5,CSVDRMDRGQETQYF
TRBV9,.,TRBJ1-6,CASSVSSINSPLHF
TRBV27,medium-sized,TRBJ2-1,CASSLSLTSGRVFVDEQFF
TRBV20-1,.,TRBJ2-2,CSAHRSGSGSTGELFF
TRBV20-1,medium-sized,TRBJ1-2,CSARLDRGPYGYTF
TRBV10-2,.,TRBJ2-5,CASSHPVAGGSETQYF
TRBV6-5,medium-sized,TRBJ1-2,CASSYRYRDYGYTF
TRBV9,medium-sized,TRBJ2-1,CASSVGGLDGNEQFF
TRBV27,medium-sized,TRBJ2-3,CASSPPLVGGPNTDTQYF
TRBV29-1,medium-sized,TRBJ2-1,CSAVPVGGSWYNEQFF
TRBV7-9,medium-sized,TRBJ2-1,CASSLALGPTWDEQFF
TRBV28,medium-sized,TRBJ2-1,CASTKRGTSKGEQFF
TRBV14,medium-sized,TRBJ2-7,CASSFPYEQYF
TRBV29-1,medium-sized,TRBJ2-7,CSVEDRATSGKEDEQYF
TRBV24-1,.,TRBJ1-2,CATSDLDLDYGYTF
TRBV27,.,TRBJ2-7,CASSLWARSDEQYF
TRBV5-1,.,TRBJ1-2,CASSLRLGLRGYGYTF
TRBV7-8,.,TRBJ2-1,CASSLTLGEAYNEQFF
TRBV6-5,large,TRBJ1-2,CASSYGLYGQLGGYTF
TRBV7-2,.,TRBJ1-2,CASSFGTGGSGYTF
TRBV19,.,TRBJ1-1,CASSIKFRTGVGTEAFF
TRBV4-3,.,TRBJ2-2,CASSQDTTSGVNTGELFF
TRBV27,large,TRBJ1-1,CASSTRWTDWNTEAFF
TRBV4-1,.,TRBJ1-1,CASSPFNRGDTEAFF
TRBV29-1,.,TRBJ2-1,CSVDPRTSGNEQFF
TRBV7-9,.,TRBJ1-5,CASSWEQGNQPQHF
TRBV28,.,TRBJ2-3,CASSLTWREGRGTDTQYF
TRBV29-1,.,TRBJ2-1,CSSAASGSTNNEQFF
TRBV6-2/TRBV6-3,.,TRBJ2-7,CASSFYSGSYEQYF
TRBV3-1,.,TRBJ2-1,CASTSKEKGHPDNEQFF
TRBV5-1,medium-sized,TRBJ2-1,CASSLGIIAGVYNEQFF